The rows below give T cell receptor beta chains drawn from one sample of a study of blood T cells in healthy people across ages. One entry per CDR3 protein results from TCRdb running MiXCR on the 5' RACE reads. This table holds about 690,000 distinct CDR3 sequences, approximately 40% found once. Sequences were obtained from blood. The origin of the receptors is a man aged 80 or over in good health. The CDR3 runs from the conserved cysteine through the conserved F or W. The D gene is left open where the match is weak. Not every row has a clone size; where given, it reads once, few, many or a size class.

- | TRBJ2-3 | TRBV4-3 | - | CAGSQDTGSWTDTQYF | TGCGCCGGCAGCCAAGATACGGGTAGCTGGACAGATACGCAGTATTTT
few | TRBJ2-1 | TRBV9 | - | CASSARTPSSSYNEQFF | TGTGCCAGCAGCGCGCGGACGCCCAGCAGCTCCTACAATGAGCAGTTCTTC
- | TRBJ2-2 | TRBV29-1 | - | CSATGELFF | TGCAGCGCCACCGGGGAGCTGTTTTTT
few | TRBJ1-1 | TRBV27 | - | CASSKSRPQTTMMNTEAFF | TGTGCCAGCAGTAAATCCCGGCCCCAGACCACGATGATGAACACTGAAGCTTTCTTT
- | TRBJ2-1 | TRBV20-1 | - | CSARDRVYNEQFF | TGCAGTGCTAGAGATCGGGTATACAATGAGCAGTTCTTC
many | TRBJ2-7 | TRBV6-6 | - | CASSAGHRSYEQYF | TGTGCCAGCAGTGCGGGACACCGGTCCTACGAGCAGTACTTC
many | TRBJ2-7 | TRBV5-1 | - | CASSSNPGVFNEQYF | TGCGCCAGCAGCTCAAACCCAGGGGTTTTCAACGAGCAGTACTTC
many | TRBJ2-1 | TRBV20-1 | - | CSASVYNEQFF | TGCAGTGCTAGTGTCTACAATGAGCAGTTCTTC
- | TRBJ1-1 | TRBV20-1 | - | CSASHAEAFF | TGCAGTGCTAGCCACGCTGAAGCTTTCTTT
- | TRBJ2-3 | TRBV24-1 | - | CATSDLGGAYADTQYF | TGTGCCACCAGTGATTTGGGCGGGGCGTATGCAGATACGCAGTATTTT
- | TRBJ1-6 | TRBV7-9 | - | CASTTDGGRSPLHF | TGTGCCAGCACCACGGACGGGGGGCGTTCACCCCTCCACTTT
- | TRBJ1-4 | TRBV3-1 | - | CASSSTGRTNEKLFF | TGTGCCAGCAGCTCGACGGGAAGGACTAATGAAAAACTGTTTTTT
- | TRBJ2-4 | TRBV6-1 | - | CASSEAVAGDAAKNIQYF | TGTGCCAGCAGTGAAGCGGTGGCCGGGGACGCAGCCAAAAACATTCAGTACTTC
few | TRBJ2-1 | TRBV7-2 | TRBD2 | CASSLVRLAEQFF | TGTGCCAGCAGCTTAGTAAGACTAGCGGAGCAGTTCTTC
- | TRBJ2-7 | TRBV7-2 | TRBD1 | CASSRGTGYEQYF | TGTGCCAGCAGCCGCGGGACAGGCTACGAGCAGTACTTC
once | TRBJ2-1 | TRBV6-1 | - | CASSPGTATHNEQFF | TGTGCCAGCAGTCCCGGGACTGCAACCCACAATGAGCAGTTCTTC
- | TRBJ2-3 | TRBV2 | TRBD2 | CASSRLAFSSTDTQYF | TGTGCCAGCAGCCGACTAGCGTTCTCTAGCACAGATACGCAGTATTTT
- | TRBJ2-1 | TRBV12-3/TRBV12-4 | - | CASSQGPPTREQFF | TGTGCCAGCAGTCAGGGACCTCCGACCCGAGAGCAGTTCTTC
- | TRBJ2-5 | TRBV6-2/TRBV6-3 | TRBD2 | CASSRTSLQETQYF | TGTGCCAGCAGCAGGACTAGCCTCCAAGAGACCCAGTACTTC
- | TRBJ2-7 | TRBV6-2/TRBV6-3 | - | CASSLIARWEQYF | TGTGCCAGCAGTTTAATAGCTCGGTGGGAGCAGTACTTC
- | TRBJ2-6 | TRBV3-1 | TRBD1 | CVSSPQGQALRILTF | TGTGTCAGCAGCCCCCAGGGACAGGCCCTTAGGATCCTGACTTTC
few | TRBJ1-1 | TRBV28 | TRBD1 | CASYGPRDRGRNTEAFF | TGTGCCAGCTACGGACCCCGGGACAGGGGGAGGAACACTGAAGCTTTCTTT
- | TRBJ2-3 | TRBV19 | TRBD1 | CASSMAGGIVDTQYF | TGTGCCAGTAGTATGGCAGGGGGAATTGTAGATACGCAGTATTTT
few | TRBJ2-2 | TRBV14 | - | CASSQVISPNTGELFF | TGTGCCAGCAGCCAAGTGATTAGCCCTAACACCGGGGAGCTGTTTTTT
- | TRBJ2-1 | TRBV20-1 | - | CSVQGANEQFF | TGCAGTGTTCAAGGGGCGAATGAGCAGTTCTTC
- | TRBJ1-2 | TRBV19 | - | CASKRPHRGIHFGYTF | TGTGCCAGTAAAAGGCCCCACCGGGGGATTCACTTTGGCTACACCTTC
- | TRBJ2-1 | TRBV24-1 | TRBD1 | CATSDPSGTGLNEQFF | TGTGCCACCAGTGATCCCTCCGGGACAGGGTTAAATGAGCAGTTCTTC
- | TRBJ2-1 | TRBV27 | - | CASSSRTANYNEQFF | TGTGCCAGCAGTTCCAGGACGGCTAACTACAATGAGCAGTTCTTC
- | TRBJ2-1 | TRBV7-2 | TRBD2 | CTSSLGLAGGFYNEQFF | TGTACCAGCAGCTTAGGGCTAGCGGGAGGATTCTACAATGAGCAGTTCTTC
- | TRBJ2-1 | TRBV11-2 | - | CASSLGVGLTTDEQFF | TGTGCCAGCAGCTTAGGGGTTGGCTTAACTACGGATGAGCAGTTCTTC
- | TRBJ1-1 | TRBV6-1 | - | CASIVGGERAFF | TGTGCCAGCATCGTTGGGGGCGAGAGAGCTTTCTTT
once | TRBJ2-3 | TRBV4-3 | TRBD2 | CASSQGLAGIDTQYF | TGCGCCAGCAGCCAAGGGCTAGCGGGGATAGATACGCAGTATTTT
- | TRBJ1-1 | TRBV6-5 | TRBD1 | CASSWTGGRRPNTEAFF | TGTGCCAGCAGTTGGACAGGGGGCCGGCGGCCGAACACTGAAGCTTTCTTT
- | TRBJ2-5 | TRBV6-1 | TRBD1 | CASSPRFRQGAIETQYF | TGTGCCAGCAGCCCACGCTTTCGCCAGGGGGCTATAGAGACCCAGTACTTC
- | TRBJ2-1 | TRBV27 | TRBD2 | CASSLSRLAGAGEQFF | TGTGCCAGCAGTTTATCCCGACTAGCGGGAGCAGGTGAGCAGTTCTTC
few | TRBJ2-3 | TRBV20-1 | TRBD2 | CSARDLWTSGTDTQYF | TGCAGTGCTAGAGATCTTTGGACTAGCGGAACAGATACGCAGTATTTT
- | TRBJ2-7 | TRBV9 | - | CASSAQIGQGLYEQYF | TGTGCCAGCAGCGCGCAGATCGGCCAGGGACTCTACGAGCAGTACTTC
few | TRBJ2-2 | TRBV7-2 | TRBD1 | CASSSRGGDGELFF | TGTGCCAGCAGCTCCAGAGGGGGCGACGGGGAGCTGTTTTTT
- | TRBJ1-2 | TRBV3-1 | - | CASSQVRVDGYTF | TGTGCCAGCAGCCAAGTCAGGGTTGATGGCTACACCTTC
- | TRBJ2-3 | TRBV5-1 | TRBD1 | CANRSGTGWDTQYF | TGCGCCAACAGATCCGGGACAGGGTGGGATACGCAGTATTTT